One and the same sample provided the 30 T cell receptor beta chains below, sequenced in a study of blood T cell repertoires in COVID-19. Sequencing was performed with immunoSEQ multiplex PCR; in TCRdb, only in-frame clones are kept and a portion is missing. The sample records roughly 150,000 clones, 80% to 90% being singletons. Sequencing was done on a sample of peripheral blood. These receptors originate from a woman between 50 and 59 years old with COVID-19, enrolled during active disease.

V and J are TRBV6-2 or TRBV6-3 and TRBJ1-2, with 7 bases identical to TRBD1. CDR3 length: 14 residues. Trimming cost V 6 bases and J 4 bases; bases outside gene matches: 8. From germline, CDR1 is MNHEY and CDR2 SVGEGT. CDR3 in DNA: TGTGCCAGCAGCCAGGGGGGGTACCCCTATGGCTACACCTTC. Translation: CASSQGGYPYGYTF.

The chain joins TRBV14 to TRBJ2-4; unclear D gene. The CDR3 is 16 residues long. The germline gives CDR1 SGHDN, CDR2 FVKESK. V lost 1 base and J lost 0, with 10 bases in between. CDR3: CASSQGPFLAKNIQYF. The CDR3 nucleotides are TGTGCCAGCAGCCAAGGGCCATTTCTAGCCAAAAACATTCAGTACTTC.

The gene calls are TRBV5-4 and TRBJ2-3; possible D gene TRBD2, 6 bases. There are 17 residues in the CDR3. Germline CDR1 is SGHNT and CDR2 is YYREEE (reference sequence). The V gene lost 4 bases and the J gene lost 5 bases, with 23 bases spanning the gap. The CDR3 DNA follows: TGTGCCAGCAGCGGAGGGGAAGGACGGAGCACAGAAGATACGCAGTATTTT. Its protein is CASSGGEGRSTEDTQYF.

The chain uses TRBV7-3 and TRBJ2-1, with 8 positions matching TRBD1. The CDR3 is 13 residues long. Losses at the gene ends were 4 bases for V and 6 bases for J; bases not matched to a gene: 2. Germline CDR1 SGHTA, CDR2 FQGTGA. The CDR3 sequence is CASSSGQGNEQFF. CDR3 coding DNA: TGTGCCAGCAGCTCCGGACAGGGCAATGAGCAGTTCTTC.

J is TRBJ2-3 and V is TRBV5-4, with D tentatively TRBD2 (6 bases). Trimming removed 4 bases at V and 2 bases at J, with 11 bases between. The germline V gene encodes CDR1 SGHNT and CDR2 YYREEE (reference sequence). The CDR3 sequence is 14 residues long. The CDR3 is CASSRDFTTDTQYF. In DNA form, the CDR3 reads TGTGCCAGCAGCCGGGACTTTACCACAGATACGCAGTATTTT.

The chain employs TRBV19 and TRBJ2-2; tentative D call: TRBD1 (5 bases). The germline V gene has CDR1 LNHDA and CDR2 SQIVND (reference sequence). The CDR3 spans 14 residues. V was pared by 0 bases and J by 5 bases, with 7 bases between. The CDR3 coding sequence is TGTGCCAGTAGTATAGATAGGGGAACCGGGGAGCTGTTTTTT. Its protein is CASSIDRGTGELFF.

CDR3 sequence: CASSQSGAYNEQFF. Here the CDR3 DNA reads TGCGCCAGCAGCCAGAGCGGGGCTTACAATGAGCAGTTCTTC. This chain joins TRBV4-1 and TRBJ2-1, with 7 positions matching TRBD2. The ends lost 3 bases at V and 4 bases at J; junction bases unmatched: 3. The CDR3 consists of 14 residues. Germline V gene lookup returns CDR1 MGHRA and CDR2 YSYEKL.

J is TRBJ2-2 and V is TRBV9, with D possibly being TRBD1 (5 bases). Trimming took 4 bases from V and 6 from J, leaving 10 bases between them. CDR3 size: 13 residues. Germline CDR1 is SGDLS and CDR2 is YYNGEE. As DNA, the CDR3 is TGTGCCAGCAGCCCCCAGGGTTCCGGGGAGCTGTTTTTT. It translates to CASSPQGSGELFF.

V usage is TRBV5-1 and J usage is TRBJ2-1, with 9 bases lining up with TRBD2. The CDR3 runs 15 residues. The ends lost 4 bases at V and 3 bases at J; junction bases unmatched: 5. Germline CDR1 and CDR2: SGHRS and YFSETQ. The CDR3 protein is CASSPSGAFYNEQFF. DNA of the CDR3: TGCGCCAGCAGCCCTAGCGGGGCGTTCTACAATGAGCAGTTCTTC.

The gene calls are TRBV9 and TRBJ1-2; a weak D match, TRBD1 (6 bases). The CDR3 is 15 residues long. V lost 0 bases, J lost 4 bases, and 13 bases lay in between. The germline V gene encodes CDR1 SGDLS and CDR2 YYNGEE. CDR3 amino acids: CASSVAVGAFYGYTF. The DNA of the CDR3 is TGTGCCAGCAGCGTAGCAGTGGGGGCGTTCTATGGCTACACCTTC.

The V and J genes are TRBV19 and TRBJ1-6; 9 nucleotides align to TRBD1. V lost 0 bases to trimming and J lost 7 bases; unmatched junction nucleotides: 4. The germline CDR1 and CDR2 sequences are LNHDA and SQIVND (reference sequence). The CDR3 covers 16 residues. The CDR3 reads CASSIDLGQGNSPLHF. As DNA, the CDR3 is TGTGCCAGTAGTATAGATCTTGGACAGGGGAATTCACCCCTCCACTTT.

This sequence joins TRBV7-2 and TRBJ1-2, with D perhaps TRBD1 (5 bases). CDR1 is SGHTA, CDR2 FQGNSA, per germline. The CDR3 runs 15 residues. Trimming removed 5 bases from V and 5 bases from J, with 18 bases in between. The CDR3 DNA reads TGTGCCAGCAGCCCTACCTCCCTGGGGGGTTATGGCTACACCTTC. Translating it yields CASSPTSLGGYGYTF.

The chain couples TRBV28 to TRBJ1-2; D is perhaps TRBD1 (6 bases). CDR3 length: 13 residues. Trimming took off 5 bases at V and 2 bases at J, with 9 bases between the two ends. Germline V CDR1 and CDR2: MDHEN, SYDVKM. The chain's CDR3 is CASSRDRNYGYTF. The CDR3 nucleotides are TGTGCCAGCAGTCGTGACAGGAACTATGGCTACACCTTC.

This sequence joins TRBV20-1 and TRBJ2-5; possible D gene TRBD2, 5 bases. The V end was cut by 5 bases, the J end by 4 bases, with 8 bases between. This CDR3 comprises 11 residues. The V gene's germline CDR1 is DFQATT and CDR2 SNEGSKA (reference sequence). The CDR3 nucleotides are TGCAGTGCTCTCCGGGGAGAGACCCAGTACTTC. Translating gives CSALRGETQYF.

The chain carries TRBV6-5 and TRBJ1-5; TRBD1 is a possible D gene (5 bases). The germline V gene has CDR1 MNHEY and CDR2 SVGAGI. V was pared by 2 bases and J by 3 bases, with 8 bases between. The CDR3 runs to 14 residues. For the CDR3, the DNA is TGTGCCAGCAGTTACAATGGACACAATCAGCCCCAGCATTTT. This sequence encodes CASSYNGHNQPQHF.

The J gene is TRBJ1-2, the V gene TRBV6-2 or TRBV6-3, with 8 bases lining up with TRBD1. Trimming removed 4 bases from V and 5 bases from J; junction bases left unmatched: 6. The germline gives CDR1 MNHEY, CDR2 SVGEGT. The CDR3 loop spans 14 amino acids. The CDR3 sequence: CASSFGQGLYGYTF. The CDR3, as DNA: TGTGCCAGCAGTTTCGGACAGGGTCTTTATGGCTACACCTTC.

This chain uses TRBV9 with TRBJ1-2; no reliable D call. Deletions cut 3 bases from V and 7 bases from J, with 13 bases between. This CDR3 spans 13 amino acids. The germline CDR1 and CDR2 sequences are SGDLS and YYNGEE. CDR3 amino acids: CASSERTESGYTF. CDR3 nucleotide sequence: TGTGCCAGCAGCGAACGGACTGAGAGTGGCTACACCTTC.

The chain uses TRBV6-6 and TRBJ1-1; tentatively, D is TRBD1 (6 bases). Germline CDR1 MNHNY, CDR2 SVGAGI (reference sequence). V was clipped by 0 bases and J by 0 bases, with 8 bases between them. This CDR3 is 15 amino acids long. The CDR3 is CASSYSGGMNTEAFF. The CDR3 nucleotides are TGTGCCAGCAGTTACTCAGGGGGAATGAACACTGAAGCTTTCTTT.

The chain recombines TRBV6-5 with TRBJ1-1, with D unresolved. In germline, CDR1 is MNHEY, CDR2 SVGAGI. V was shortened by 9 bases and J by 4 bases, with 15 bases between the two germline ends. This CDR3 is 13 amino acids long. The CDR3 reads CASQRGYGTEAFF. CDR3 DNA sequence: TGTGCCAGTCAGAGAGGGTACGGCACTGAAGCTTTCTTT.

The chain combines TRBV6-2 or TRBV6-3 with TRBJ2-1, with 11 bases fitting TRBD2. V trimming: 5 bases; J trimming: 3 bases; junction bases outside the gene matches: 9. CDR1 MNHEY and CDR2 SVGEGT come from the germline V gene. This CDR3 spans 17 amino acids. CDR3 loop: CASSPRLAGGVYNEQFF. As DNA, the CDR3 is TGTGCCAGCAGTCCCCGGCTAGCGGGGGGTGTCTACAATGAGCAGTTCTTC.

The DNA for the CDR3 is TGTGCCACCAGCCGGGACAGGGGGAGTCACTACGAGCAGTACTTC. Protein sequence: CATSRDRGSHYEQYF. This chain links TRBV15 with TRBJ2-7, with 11 bases aligning to TRBD1. J gave up 3 bases and V 5 bases, and 6 bases lay outside the gene matches. Germline V gives CDR1 LNHNV, CDR2 YYDKDF (reference sequence). The CDR3 has 15 amino acids.

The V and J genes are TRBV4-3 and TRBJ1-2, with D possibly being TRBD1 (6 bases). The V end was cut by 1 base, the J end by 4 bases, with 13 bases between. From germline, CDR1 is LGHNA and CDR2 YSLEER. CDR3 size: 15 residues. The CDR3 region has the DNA TGCGCCAGCAGCCAAGGAGGGGGATCAATCTATGGCTACACCTTC. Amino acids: CASSQGGGSIYGYTF.

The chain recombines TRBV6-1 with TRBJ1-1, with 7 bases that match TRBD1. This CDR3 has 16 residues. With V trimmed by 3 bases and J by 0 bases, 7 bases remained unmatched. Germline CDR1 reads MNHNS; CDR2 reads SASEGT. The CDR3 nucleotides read TGTGCCAGCAGTGATGCCGACAGGGCCATGAACACTGAAGCTTTCTTT. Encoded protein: CASSDADRAMNTEAFF.

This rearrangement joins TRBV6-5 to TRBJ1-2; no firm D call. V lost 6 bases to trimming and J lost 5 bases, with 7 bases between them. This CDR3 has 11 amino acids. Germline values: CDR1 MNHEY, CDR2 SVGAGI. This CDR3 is CASSRGYGYTF. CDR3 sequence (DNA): TGTGCCAGCAGCCGCGGGTATGGCTACACCTTC.

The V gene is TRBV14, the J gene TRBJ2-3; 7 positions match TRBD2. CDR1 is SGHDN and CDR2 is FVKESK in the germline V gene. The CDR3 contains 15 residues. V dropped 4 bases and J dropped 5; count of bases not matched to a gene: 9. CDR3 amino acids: CASSPPGRAKDTQYF. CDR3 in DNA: TGTGCCAGCAGCCCTCCTGGGAGGGCGAAAGATACGCAGTATTTT.

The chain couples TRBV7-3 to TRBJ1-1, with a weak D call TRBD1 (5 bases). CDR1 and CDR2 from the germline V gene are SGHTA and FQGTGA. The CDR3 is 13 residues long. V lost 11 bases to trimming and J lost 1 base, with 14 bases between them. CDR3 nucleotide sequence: TGTGCCTCCAGCCGGGGGAGGAACACTGAAGCTTTCTTT. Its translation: CASSRGRNTEAFF.

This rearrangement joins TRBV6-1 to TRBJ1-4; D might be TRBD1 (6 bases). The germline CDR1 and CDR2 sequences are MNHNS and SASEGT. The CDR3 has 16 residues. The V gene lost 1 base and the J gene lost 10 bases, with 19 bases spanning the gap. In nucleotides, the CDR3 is TGTGCCAGCAGTGAAGGGACCAGGGGAGGGAAGGTAAAACTGTTTTTT. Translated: CASSEGTRGGKVKLFF.

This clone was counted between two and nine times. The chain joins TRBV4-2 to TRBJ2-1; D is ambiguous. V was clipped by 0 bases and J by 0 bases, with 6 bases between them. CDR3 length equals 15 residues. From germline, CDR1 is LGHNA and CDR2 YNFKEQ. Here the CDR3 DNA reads TGTGCCAGCAGCCAAGATGGCAGCTCCTACAATGAGCAGTTCTTC. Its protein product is CASSQDGSSYNEQFF.

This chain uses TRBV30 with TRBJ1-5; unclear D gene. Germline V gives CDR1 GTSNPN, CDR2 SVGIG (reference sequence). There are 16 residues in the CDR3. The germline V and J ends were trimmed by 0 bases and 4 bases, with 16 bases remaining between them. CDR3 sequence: CAWSVKLLGANQPQHF. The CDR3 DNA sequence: TGTGCCTGGAGTGTAAAGCTCTTGGGCGCTAATCAGCCCCAGCATTTT.

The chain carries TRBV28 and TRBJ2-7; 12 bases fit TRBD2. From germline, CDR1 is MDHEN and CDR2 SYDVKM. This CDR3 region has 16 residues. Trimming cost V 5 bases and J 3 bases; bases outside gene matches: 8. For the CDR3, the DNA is TGTGCCAGCAGTCCCGCAACGACTAGCGGGGGCTACGAGCAGTACTTC. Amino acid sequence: CASSPATTSGGYEQYF.